This T cell receptor beta chain was observed in a study of T-cell memory formation after mild COVID-19. Overall study findings and caveats: Cross-reactive memory seemingly joined, as some responding clones were found in pre-infection memory. Contracting clones, day 15 to 85, had balanced CD4/CD8, and later expanders favored CD4+.

Constant-segment primers were used for 5'RACE, and the resulting TCR alpha and TCR beta cDNA libraries carried sample barcodes and UMIs. TCRdb recomputed calls from the 5' RACE reads with MiXCR, one row per CDR3 protein. The data show more than 450,000 distinct CDR3 sequences, roughly 17% seen once. On this clonotype itself: Its antigen is unknown.

Between the trimmed V and J ends, which lost 3 bases and 0 bases, there was a span of 9 bases. The CDR3 covers 14 residues. CDR1 is SGHDN and CDR2 is FVKESK in the germline V gene. V is TRBV14 and J is TRBJ2-7; D possibly corresponds to TRBD1 (5 bases). Sequences were obtained from PBMCs or a T cell subset sorted from them (not recorded which). The sequence came from an adult woman who had mild COVID-19 (a few samples of this study predate the infection). Cell type and time point are not known. Here the CDR3 DNA reads TGTGCCAGCAGCCATACAGGTTCCTCCTACGAGCAGTACTTC. Its translation: CASSHTGSSYEQYF.